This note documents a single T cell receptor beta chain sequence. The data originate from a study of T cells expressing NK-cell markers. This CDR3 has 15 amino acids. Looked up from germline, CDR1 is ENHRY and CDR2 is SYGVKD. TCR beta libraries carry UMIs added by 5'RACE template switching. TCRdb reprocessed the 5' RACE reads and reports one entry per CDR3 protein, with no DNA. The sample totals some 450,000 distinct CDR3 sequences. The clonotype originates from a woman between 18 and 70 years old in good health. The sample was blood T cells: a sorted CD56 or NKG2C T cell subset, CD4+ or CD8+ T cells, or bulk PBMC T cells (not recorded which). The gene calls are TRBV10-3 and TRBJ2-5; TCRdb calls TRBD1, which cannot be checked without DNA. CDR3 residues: CAISQGGTVQETQYF.